This entry features one T cell receptor beta chain sequence. The data were taken from a study of shared clonotypes between healthy human individuals. Generated by immunoSEQ multiplex PCR, the TCRdb table keeps only in-frame clones and is missing some. The table lists approximately 2.1 million clones, approximately 95% of them singletons. CDR1 LNHDA and CDR2 SQIVND come from the germline V gene (reference sequence). The CDR3 has 11 residues. Trimming pared 11 bases from V and 0 bases from J, leaving 7 bases between. The chain recombines TRBV19 with TRBJ1-1; D ambiguous. The sequencing input was naive CD4+ T cells from PBMCs. Subset specified: CD45RA+ positively selected. This receptor was identified in a man aged 18 to 29 in good health. Some clones in this sample may be carry-over from other donors' samples. CDR3 protein: CASGVNTEAFF. The CDR3, as DNA: TGTGCCTCCGGGGTGAACACTGAAGCTTTCTTT.